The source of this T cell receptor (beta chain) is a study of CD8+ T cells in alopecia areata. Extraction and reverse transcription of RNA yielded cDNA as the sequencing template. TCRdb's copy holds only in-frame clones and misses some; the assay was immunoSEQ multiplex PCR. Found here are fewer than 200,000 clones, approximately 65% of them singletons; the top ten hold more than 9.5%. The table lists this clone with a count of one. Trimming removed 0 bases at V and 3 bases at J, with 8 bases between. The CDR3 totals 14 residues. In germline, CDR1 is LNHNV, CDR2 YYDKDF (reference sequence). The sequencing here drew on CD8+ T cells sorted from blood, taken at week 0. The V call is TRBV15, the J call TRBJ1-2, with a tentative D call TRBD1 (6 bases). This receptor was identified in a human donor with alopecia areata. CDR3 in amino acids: CATSRDSGDYGYTF. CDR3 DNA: TGTGCCACCAGCAGAGATTCAGGGGACTATGGCTACACCTTC.